Listed below are T cell receptor beta chains from one sample, sequenced in a study of T cells in Graves' hyperthyroidism and ophthalmopathy. TCRdb re-called the multiplex PCR reads through MiXCR, storing one row per CDR3 protein. This sample has around 360,000 distinct CDR3 sequences, with around 15% found just once. The sequenced material came from blood. The source of these receptors is a woman aged 55-69 years with Graves' ophthalmopathy. The CDR3 runs from the conserved cysteine through the conserved F or W. The order of the fields is V gene, J gene, D gene, clone size, CDR3 DNA, CDR3 protein. The D gene is left open where the match is weak. Rows give clone size only sometimes, using once, few, many, or a class for an expanded clone.

V: TRBV3-1
J: TRBJ2-5
D: -
size: many
DNA: TGTGCCAGCAGCCAAGGTGGCACAGTCCAAGAGACCCAGTACTTC
CDR3: CASSQGGTVQETQYF

V: TRBV10-2
J: TRBJ1-5
D: TRBD1
size: -
DNA: TGCGCCAGCAGCCGGAATCAGGGGGGGGACAATCAGCCCCAGCATTTT
CDR3: CASSRNQGGDNQPQHF

V: TRBV3-1
J: TRBJ2-1
D: TRBD2
size: -
DNA: TGTGCCAGCAGCCAGGTACTAGCGGGTAGCTCCTACAATGAGCAGTTCTTC
CDR3: CASSQVLAGSSYNEQFF

V: TRBV6-1
J: TRBJ2-7
D: TRBD1
size: many
DNA: TGTGCCAGCAGTGGACAGGGGGGGACCTACGAGCAGTACTTC
CDR3: CASSGQGGTYEQYF

V: TRBV7-9
J: TRBJ2-7
D: TRBD2
size: many
DNA: TGTGCCAGCAGCCCCCGGCGGGAGTGGTACGAGCAGTACTTC
CDR3: CASSPRREWYEQYF

V: TRBV2
J: TRBJ1-5
D: -
size: many
DNA: TGTGCCAGCAGTTTTCGGGAGGGGACCAATCAGCCCCAGCATTTT
CDR3: CASSFREGTNQPQHF

V: TRBV28
J: TRBJ2-7
D: -
size: many
DNA: TGTGCCAGCAGTTTATTGAACTACGAGCAGTACTTC
CDR3: CASSLLNYEQYF

V: TRBV15
J: TRBJ2-7
D: -
size: -
DNA: TGTGCCGCCGGCAGAGATCGGCAGGCCTACGAGCAGTACTTC
CDR3: CAAGRDRQAYEQYF

V: TRBV20-1
J: TRBJ1-1
D: TRBD1
size: many
DNA: TGCAGTGCTCCCCGAGGAGGGGGCCGGGGAGCTTTCTTT
CDR3: CSAPRGGGRGAFF

V: TRBV12-3/TRBV12-4
J: TRBJ2-1
D: TRBD2
size: many
DNA: TGTGCCAGCGTCGGGGGGTTGGCTAGCGTCGAGCAGTTCTTC
CDR3: CASVGGLASVEQFF

V: TRBV27
J: TRBJ1-4
D: -
size: -
DNA: TGTGCCAGCAGACCAATGGGGGTGGTTAATGAAAAACTGTTTTTT
CDR3: CASRPMGVVNEKLFF

V: TRBV6-6
J: TRBJ1-3
D: TRBD1
size: -
DNA: TGTGCCAGCAGTTACTCCCGACAGGGAACGAGCTCTGGAAACACCATATATTTT
CDR3: CASSYSRQGTSSGNTIYF

V: TRBV3-1
J: TRBJ2-2
D: TRBD1
size: -
DNA: TGTGCCAGCAGCCACACGACAGGGCGTCGGGGGCTGTTTTTT
CDR3: CASSHTTGRRGLFF

V: TRBV2
J: TRBJ1-1
D: -
size: many
DNA: TGTGCCAGCAGGGGGGAGGCAGGGCCCGAAGCTTTCTTT
CDR3: CASRGEAGPEAFF

V: TRBV14
J: TRBJ2-6
D: TRBD1
size: -
DNA: TGTGCCAGCAGCCACGTACAGGGGGCCGGCTCTGGGGCCAACGTCCTGACTTTC
CDR3: CASSHVQGAGSGANVLTF

V: TRBV5-1
J: TRBJ2-7
D: -
size: many
DNA: TGCGCCAGCAGCCCCCCCAGCGGCTGGGGGCGAACCTACGAGCAGTACTTC
CDR3: CASSPPSGWGRTYEQYF

V: TRBV6-1
J: TRBJ2-3
D: -
size: many
DNA: TGTGCCAGCAGACTCGCAGGGGCGAAAACAGATACGCAGTATTTT
CDR3: CASRLAGAKTDTQYF

V: TRBV27
J: TRBJ2-5
D: -
size: -
DNA: TGTGCCAGCAGTTTAGGTTGGAGGCAGACCCAGTACTTC
CDR3: CASSLGWRQTQYF

V: TRBV27
J: TRBJ1-4
D: -
size: few
DNA: TGTGCCAGCTCGAGGACTAATGAAAAACTGTTTTTT
CDR3: CASSRTNEKLFF

V: TRBV29-1
J: TRBJ2-1
D: -
size: -
DNA: TGCAGCGTGGCCTTCCCCAGTGGGCAGTTCTTC
CDR3: CSVAFPSGQFF

V: TRBV9
J: TRBJ2-7
D: -
size: -
DNA: TGTGCCAGCAGCGTAGGAAGTGGGGGACCGGGGAACGAGCAGTACTTC
CDR3: CASSVGSGGPGNEQYF

V: TRBV7-9
J: TRBJ1-2
D: -
size: -
DNA: TGTGCCAGCAGCTTAGTAGACGGGGATAACTATGGCTACACCTTC
CDR3: CASSLVDGDNYGYTF

V: TRBV14
J: TRBJ2-1
D: -
size: many
DNA: TGTGCCAGCAGCCAGTACAGGGGAGGCCCCTACAATGAGCAGTTCTTC
CDR3: CASSQYRGGPYNEQFF

V: TRBV20-1
J: TRBJ2-1
D: -
size: -
DNA: TGCAGTGCCCGGGGGACACACGTAGACAATGAGCAGTTCTTC
CDR3: CSARGTHVDNEQFF

V: TRBV20-1
J: TRBJ2-1
D: TRBD2
size: -
DNA: TGCAGTGCTTGGCTAGCGGCCGAGAATGAGCAGTTCTTC
CDR3: CSAWLAAENEQFF

V: TRBV28
J: TRBJ2-3
D: -
size: many
DNA: TGTGCCAGCAGCCCCCCGAGCTTAGCAGGGGATACGCAGTATTTT
CDR3: CASSPPSLAGDTQYF

V: TRBV5-1
J: TRBJ2-7
D: -
size: many
DNA: TGCGCCAGCAACGCCTCTCGGGTGGTCCCACCCTACGAGCAGTACTTC
CDR3: CASNASRVVPPYEQYF

V: TRBV20-1
J: TRBJ2-7
D: TRBD2
size: -
DNA: TGCAGTGCCGGGACTAGCGGGAACTACGAGCAGTACTTC
CDR3: CSAGTSGNYEQYF

V: TRBV5-1
J: TRBJ2-3
D: TRBD2
size: many
DNA: TGCGCCAGCAGCCCCGCACTGGCGGGAGCCTTGACAGATACGCAGTATTTT
CDR3: CASSPALAGALTDTQYF